This TCR beta chain was documented in a study of cytomegalovirus exposure and HLA in healthy donors. Study-wide results and limits: Relative to the approximately 630-donor mean, N-insertions were reportedly fewer in an Asian-associated ancestry cluster in a later analysis.

As concerns this clone: Its cognate antigen is unknown.

Germline loops: CDR1 MGHRA, CDR2 YSYEKL. The CDR3 length is 15 residues. Trimming removed 0 bases from V and 1 base from J, with 9 bases in between. Amplification used 60 Vbeta primers and 13 Jbeta primers. Libraries were prepared by immunoSEQ multiplex PCR; TCRdb keeps only in-frame clonotypes and omits some of them. The sample has some 140,000 clones; more than 70% are singletons. J is TRBJ1-2 and V is TRBV4-1; D gene unclear. This TCR came from a man aged 35 to 55 in good health and CMV-seronegative. Sequencing used PBMCs. CDR3 in DNA: TGCGCCAGCAGCCAAGATGAAGCTGATAACTATGGCTACACCTTC. Its protein product is CASSQDEADNYGYTF.